The clone carrying this TCR beta chain was seen once. The antigen remains unidentified. The final CDR3 position lacks the conserved phenylalanine or tryptophan, pointing to a likely read error. Patients having uncontrolled infection, another autoimmune disease, pregnancy or lactation were not included. The sample is drawn from a study of T cells in Graves' hyperthyroidism and ophthalmopathy. The CDR3 extends over 15 amino acids. V was shortened by 4 bases and J by 12 bases, with 21 bases between the two germline ends. CDR1 and CDR2 from the germline V gene are MNHEY and SVGAGI. Findings and caveats of the study: Through a model of 13 V-J features, ophthalmopathy was separated from stable hyperthyroidism.

Researchers amplified the TCR beta CDR3 regions from RNA transcripts. Carried out on the TCR CDR3, a first-round RT-PCR used the HTBI primer set. Each CDR3 protein gets one entry after TCRdb re-called the multiplex PCR reads with MiXCR. Among approximately 95,000 distinct CDR3 sequences listed, roughly 39% were seen once. The chain carries TRBV6-5 and TRBJ1-4; the D gene is possibly TRBD1 (5 bases). This TCR was recovered from a woman in her 30s with Graves' hyperthyroidism. The sequenced material came from peripheral blood or thyroid tissue (not recorded which). The DNA for the CDR3 is TGTGCCAGCAGTTTTGCTCAGGGCTCCCAGGGACAACTGTTTCTT. It codes for CASSFAQGSQGQLFL.